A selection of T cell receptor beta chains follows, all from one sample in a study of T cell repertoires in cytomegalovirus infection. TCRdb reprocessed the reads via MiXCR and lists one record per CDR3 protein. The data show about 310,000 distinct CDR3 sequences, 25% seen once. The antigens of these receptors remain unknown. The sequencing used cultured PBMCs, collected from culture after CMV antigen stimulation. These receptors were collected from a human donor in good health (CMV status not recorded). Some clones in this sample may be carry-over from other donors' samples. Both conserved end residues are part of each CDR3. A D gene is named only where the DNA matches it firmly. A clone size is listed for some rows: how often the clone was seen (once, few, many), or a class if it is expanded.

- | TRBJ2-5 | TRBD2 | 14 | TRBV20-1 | TGCAGTGCTAGCCTTCTAGCGGGACAAGAGACCCAGTACTTC | CSASLLAGQETQYF
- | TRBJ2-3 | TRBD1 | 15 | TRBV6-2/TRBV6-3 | TGTGCCAGCAGTTACGGACAGGAGAACACAGATACGCAGTATTTT | CASSYGQENTDTQYF
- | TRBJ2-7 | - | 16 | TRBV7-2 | TGTGCCAGCAGCTTCGGAAATGCGGGTTCGCCCGACGAGCAGTACTTC | CASSFGNAGSPDEQYF
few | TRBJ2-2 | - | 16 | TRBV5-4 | TGTGCCAGCAGCTGGGGGGCTAGCTTTAACACCGGGGAGCTGTTTTTT | CASSWGASFNTGELFF
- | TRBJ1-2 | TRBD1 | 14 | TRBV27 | TGTGCCAGCAGTTCGGACAGGGCGAACTATGGCTACACCTTC | CASSSDRANYGYTF
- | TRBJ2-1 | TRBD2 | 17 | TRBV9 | TGTGCCAGCAGCGTAGGCCCCACTGGCGGGAGGAGGCCTGAGCAGTTCTTC | CASSVGPTGGRRPEQFF
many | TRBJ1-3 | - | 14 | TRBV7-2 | TGTGCCAGCAGCTCCACCATTTCTGGAAACACCATATATTTT | CASSSTISGNTIYF
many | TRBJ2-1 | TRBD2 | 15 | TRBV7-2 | TGTGCCAGCAGCTTAACGGGAGGGCGTCCGGCGGAGCAGTTCTTC | CASSLTGGRPAEQFF
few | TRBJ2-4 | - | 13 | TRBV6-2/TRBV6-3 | TGTGCCAGCAGTTCTCAACGGTTAACCATTCAGTACTTC | CASSSQRLTIQYF
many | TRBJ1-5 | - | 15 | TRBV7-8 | TGTGCCAGCAGCCCCCTGTTTTATAGCAATCAGCCCCAGCATTTT | CASSPLFYSNQPQHF
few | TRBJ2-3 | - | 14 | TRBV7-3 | TGTGCCAGCAGCGTCACAGGGAGCACAGATACGCAGTATTTT | CASSVTGSTDTQYF
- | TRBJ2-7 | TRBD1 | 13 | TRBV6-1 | TGTGCCAGCAGTCGGACAGGGGCGGCCGAGCAGTACTTC | CASSRTGAAEQYF
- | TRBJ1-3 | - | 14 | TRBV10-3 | TGTGCCATCAGAGCGGCAGACTCTGGAAACACCATATATTTT | CAIRAADSGNTIYF
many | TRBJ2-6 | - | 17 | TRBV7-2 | TGTGCCAGCAGGTCGCCGGGACTGAGCTCTGGGGCCAACGTCCTGACTTTC | CASRSPGLSSGANVLTF
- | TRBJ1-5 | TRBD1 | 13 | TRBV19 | TGTGCCAGTAGTATGAACAGGGGAAGGCCCCAGCATTTT | CASSMNRGRPQHF
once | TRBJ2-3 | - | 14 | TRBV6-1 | TGTGCCAGCAGTTACCCGCCCCGTCGAGATACGCAGTATTTT | CASSYPPRRDTQYF
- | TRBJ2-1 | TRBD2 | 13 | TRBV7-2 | TGTGCCAGCACCTCCCAGAAGCGGGGTGAGCAGTTCTTC | CASTSQKRGEQFF
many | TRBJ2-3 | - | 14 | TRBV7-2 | TGTGCCAGCAGTCCAGGGCGGCCCGGAGATACGCAGTATTTT | CASSPGRPGDTQYF
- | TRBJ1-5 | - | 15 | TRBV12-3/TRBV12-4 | TGTGCCAGCAGTCCAAGGGGTCCAAGCAATCAGCCCCAGCATTTT | CASSPRGPSNQPQHF
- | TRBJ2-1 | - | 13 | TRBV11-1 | TGTGCCAGCAGCTTTTCTCTAGACAATGAGCAGTTCTTC | CASSFSLDNEQFF
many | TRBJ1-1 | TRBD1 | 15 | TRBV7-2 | TGTGCCAGCAGCTTGGACAGGGGGCGGGACACTGAAGCTTTCTTT | CASSLDRGRDTEAFF
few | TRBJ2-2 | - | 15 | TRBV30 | TGTGCCTGGGCACGGGCCGGACTCCGATTGGGGGAGCTGTTTTTT | CAWARAGLRLGELFF
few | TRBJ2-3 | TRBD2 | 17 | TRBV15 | TGTGCCACCTCTGGGACTAGCGGGAGCGTGCTCCGGAATACGCAGTATTTT | CATSGTSGSVLRNTQYF
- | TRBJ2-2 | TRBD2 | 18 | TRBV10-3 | TGTGCCACCCTACATACTAGCGGGAAGATCACGAACACCGGGGAGCTGTTTTTT | CATLHTSGKITNTGELFF
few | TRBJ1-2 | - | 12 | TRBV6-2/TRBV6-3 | TGTGCCAGCAGAACAGGGTCGAGTGGCTACACCTTC | CASRTGSSGYTF